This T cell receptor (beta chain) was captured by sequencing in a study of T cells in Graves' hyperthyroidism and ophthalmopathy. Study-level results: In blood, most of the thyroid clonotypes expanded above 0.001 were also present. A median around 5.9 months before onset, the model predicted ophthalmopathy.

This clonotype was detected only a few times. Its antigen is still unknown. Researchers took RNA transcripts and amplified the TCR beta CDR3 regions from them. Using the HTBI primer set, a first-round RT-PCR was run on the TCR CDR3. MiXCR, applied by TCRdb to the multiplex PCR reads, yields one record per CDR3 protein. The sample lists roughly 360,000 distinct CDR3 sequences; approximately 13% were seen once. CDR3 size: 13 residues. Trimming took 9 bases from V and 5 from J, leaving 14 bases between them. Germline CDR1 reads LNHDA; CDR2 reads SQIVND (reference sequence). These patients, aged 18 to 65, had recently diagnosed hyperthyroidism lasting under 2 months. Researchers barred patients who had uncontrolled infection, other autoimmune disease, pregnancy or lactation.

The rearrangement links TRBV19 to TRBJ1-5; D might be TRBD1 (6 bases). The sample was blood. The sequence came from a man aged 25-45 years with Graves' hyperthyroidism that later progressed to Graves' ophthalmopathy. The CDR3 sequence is CASLRGGDQPQHF. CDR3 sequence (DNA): TGTGCCAGCCTGAGGGGGGGCGATCAGCCCCAGCATTTT.